Listed below are T cell receptor beta chains from one sample, sequenced in a study of T cell responses to AZD1222 COVID-19 vaccine. Libraries were prepared by immunoSEQ multiplex PCR; TCRdb keeps only in-frame clonotypes and omits some of them. Of about 140,000 clones listed, 80% to 90% are singletons. Here the sequenced sample was peripheral blood, taken on day 0 of AZD1222 vaccination. Receptors were obtained from an adult in good health. Both conserved end residues are part of each CDR3. A D gene is named only where the DNA matches it firmly. Size is stated for part of the rows, as once, few or many counts, or as a class when the clone is expanded.

v_gene,d_gene,j_gene,abundance,CDR3aa,CDR3nt
TRBV7-2,NA,TRBJ1-1,NA,CASSLMTHHAFF,TGTGCCAGCAGCTTAATGACTCACCATGCTTTCTTT
TRBV12-3/TRBV12-4,NA,TRBJ2-1,NA,CASRILGGLEQFF,TGTGCCAGCAGAATCCTTGGGGGTTTGGAGCAGTTCTTC
TRBV5-4,TRBD1,TRBJ1-1,NA,CASSLIDRANTEAFF,TGTGCCAGCAGCTTGATTGACAGGGCGAACACTGAAGCTTTCTTT
TRBV7-2,NA,TRBJ1-6,NA,CASSHVGGDSPLHF,TGTGCCAGCAGCCATGTTGGAGGTGATTCACCCCTCCACTTT
TRBV19,NA,TRBJ2-7,NA,CASSSTYEQYF,TGTGCCAGTAGTTCTACCTACGAGCAGTACTTC
TRBV7-2,NA,TRBJ1-1,NA,CASSYRNFGALGEAFF,TGTGCCAGCAGCTATAGGAATTTTGGGGCCCTGGGTGAAGCTTTCTTT
TRBV6-1,NA,TRBJ1-2,NA,CASSLTGIHGYTF,TGTGCCAGCAGTCTTACAGGGATTCATGGCTACACCTTC
TRBV7-2,NA,TRBJ2-1,NA,CASSREIGNEQFF,TGTGCCAGCAGCCGAGAAATTGGCAATGAGCAGTTCTTC
TRBV12-3/TRBV12-4,NA,TRBJ1-2,NA,CASSLDRDYGYTF,TGTGCCAGCAGCTTGGACAGAGATTATGGCTACACCTTC
TRBV4-1,NA,TRBJ1-2,NA,CASSQGQTPDYGYTF,TGCGCCAGCAGCCAAGGGCAGACTCCGGACTATGGCTACACCTTC
TRBV28,NA,TRBJ1-5,NA,CASSLFLLAGQQPQHF,TGTGCCAGCAGTTTATTCTTATTGGCAGGACAACAGCCCCAGCATTTT
TRBV10-3,NA,TRBJ2-2,NA,CAIKALANTGELFF,TGTGCCATCAAGGCCCTAGCGAACACCGGGGAGCTGTTTTTT
TRBV24-1,NA,TRBJ2-2,NA,CATSDFQVANTGELFF,TGTGCCACCAGTGATTTCCAGGTCGCGAACACCGGGGAGCTGTTTTTT
TRBV7-9,TRBD1,TRBJ2-3,NA,CASSLSTSTGGPDTQYF,TGTGCCAGCAGCTTATCGACCTCGACAGGGGGTCCAGATACGCAGTATTTT
TRBV7-3,NA,TRBJ2-7,NA,CASSLNGRGDEQYF,TGTGCCAGCAGCTTAAACGGGAGAGGGGACGAGCAGTACTTC
TRBV5-1,NA,TRBJ2-7,NA,CASSPRLPYEQYF,TGCGCCAGCAGCCCCCGTTTGCCCTACGAGCAGTACTTC
TRBV9,NA,TRBJ1-2,NA,CASSVGSSYGYTF,TGTGCCAGCAGCGTAGGCTCCAGCTATGGCTACACCTTC
TRBV9,NA,TRBJ2-2,NA,CASSVERNTGELFF,TGTGCCAGCAGCGTAGAGCGGAACACCGGGGAGCTGTTTTTT
TRBV4-1,NA,TRBJ1-2,NA,CASSQGYTNYGYTF,TGCGCCAGCAGCCAAGGGTACACGAACTATGGCTACACCTTC
TRBV6-5,NA,TRBJ1-2,NA,CASSYHPLGNNYGYTF,TGTGCCAGCAGTTACCACCCCCTGGGGAATAACTATGGCTACACCTTC
TRBV7-3,NA,TRBJ1-1,NA,CASSLNKGDTEAFF,TGTGCCAGCAGCTTAAATAAGGGGGACACTGAAGCTTTCTTT
TRBV4-3,TRBD1,TRBJ1-2,NA,CASSQGSGGHGYTF,TGCGCCAGCAGCCAAGGATCAGGGGGTCATGGCTACACCTTC
TRBV25-1,NA,TRBJ2-6,NA,CASSEGANVLTF,TGTGCCAGCAGTGAAGGGGCCAACGTCCTGACTTTC
TRBV6-5,TRBD1,TRBJ1-5,NA,CASSYTTGKGNQPQHF,TGTGCCAGCAGTTACACGACAGGGAAGGGCAATCAGCCCCAGCATTTT
TRBV5-4,NA,TRBJ1-2,once,CASSLDPGGYTF,TGTGCCAGCAGCTTGGACCCTGGAGGCTACACCTTC
TRBV6-5,NA,TRBJ1-4,NA,CASRDMSKLFF,TGTGCCAGCAGAGACATGTCTAAACTGTTTTTT
TRBV4-3,NA,TRBJ2-7,NA,CASSQWSGSSYEQYF,TGCGCCAGCAGCCAATGGAGCGGATCATCGTACGAGCAGTACTTC
TRBV2,NA,TRBJ1-5,NA,CATGQFNGNQPQHF,TGTGCCACTGGACAGTTCAATGGCAATCAGCCCCAGCATTTT
TRBV5-1,NA,TRBJ1-6,NA,CASSLRVRGRSSPLHF,TGCGCCAGCAGCTTGAGGGTCAGGGGTAGGAGTTCACCCCTCCACTTT
TRBV30,NA,TRBJ2-4,NA,CAWSPMVEVTKNIQYF,TGTGCCTGGAGTCCGATGGTTGAGGTAACCAAAAACATTCAGTACTTC
TRBV28,NA,TRBJ1-2,NA,CASSPLGPRYGYTF,TGTGCCAGCAGTCCCCTGGGACCACGGTATGGCTACACCTTC
TRBV19,NA,TRBJ2-5,NA,CASSIADRETQYF,TGTGCCAGTAGTATCGCGGATCGAGAGACCCAGTACTTC
TRBV7-9,NA,TRBJ2-7,few,CASSLPTPAYEQYF,TGTGCCAGCAGCTTACCAACACCAGCCTACGAGCAGTACTTC
TRBV3-1/TRBV3-2,TRBD2,TRBJ2-2,NA,CASSLLGLAGVRILTGELFF,TGTGCCAGCAGCCTATTAGGACTAGCGGGAGTCCGAATACTAACCGGGGAGCTGTTTTTT
TRBV4-3,NA,TRBJ1-2,NA,CASSQDLAGYYGYTF,TGCGCCAGCAGCCAAGATCTCGCAGGGTACTATGGCTACACCTTC
TRBV5-1,NA,TRBJ1-4,NA,CASSQGAGEKLFF,TGCGCCAGCAGCCAGGGAGCGGGGGAAAAACTGTTTTTT
TRBV24-1,NA,TRBJ2-1,NA,CATSAPRDNEQFF,TGTGCCACCAGTGCCCCGCGGGACAATGAGCAGTTCTTC
TRBV5-6,NA,TRBJ2-3,NA,CASSLEAGTDTQYF,TGTGCCAGCAGCTTGGAAGCGGGCACAGATACGCAGTATTTT
TRBV7-9,NA,TRBJ2-1,NA,CASSLDGTNNEQFF,TGTGCCAGCAGCTTAGACGGAACTAACAATGAGCAGTTCTTC
TRBV11-3,TRBD2,TRBJ2-5,NA,CASSLPQVTAGQETQYF,TGTGCCAGCAGCTTACCCCAGGTTACAGCGGGGCAAGAGACCCAGTACTTC
TRBV9,NA,TRBJ2-1,NA,CASSARGEVSYNEQFF,TGTGCCAGCAGCGCAAGGGGAGAGGTCTCCTACAATGAGCAGTTCTTC
TRBV28,NA,TRBJ2-7,NA,CASSRSSSRSLEQYF,TGTGCCAGCAGTAGGTCGTCTAGTCGATCCCTCGAGCAGTACTTC
TRBV5-5,NA,TRBJ1-1,NA,CASSLETPLTNTEAFF,TGTGCCAGCAGCTTGGAAACCCCACTCACTAACACTGAAGCTTTCTTT
TRBV9,NA,TRBJ2-2,NA,CASSTQHGELFF,TGTGCCAGCAGCACTCAGCACGGGGAGCTGTTTTTT
TRBV7-9,NA,TRBJ2-2,NA,CASSLGTHGEGELFF,TGTGCCAGCAGCTTGGGGACGCACGGGGAAGGGGAGCTGTTTTTT
TRBV7-2,TRBD2,TRBJ2-2,NA,CASSFSLGLAGGYTGELFF,TGTGCCAGCAGCTTTTCTCTTGGACTAGCGGGAGGCTACACCGGGGAGCTGTTTTTT
TRBV9,NA,TRBJ2-7,NA,CASSARSSALSYEQYF,TGTGCCAGCAGCGCCCGTTCTAGTGCGCTTTCCTACGAGCAGTACTTC
TRBV13,TRBD1,TRBJ2-7,NA,CASSSRQGGSRYEQYF,TGTGCCAGCAGCTCCAGACAGGGGGGGTCGAGATACGAGCAGTACTTC
TRBV18,NA,TRBJ2-2,NA,CASSPPRDGELFF,TGTGCCAGCTCACCACCCAGGGACGGGGAGCTGTTTTTT
TRBV25-1,NA,TRBJ1-5,NA,CASSDSGGSNQPQHF,TGTGCCAGCAGTGACTCGGGAGGCAGCAATCAGCCCCAGCATTTT
TRBV23-1,NA,TRBJ2-7,NA,CASPPAGRVTPSYEQYF,TGCGCCAGCCCCCCCGCGGGGCGGGTTACTCCCTCCTACGAGCAGTACTTC
TRBV7-7,NA,TRBJ1-3,NA,CASSLQSGAGNTIYF,TGTGCTAGCAGCTTACAGTCAGGGGCTGGAAACACCATATATTTT
TRBV13,NA,TRBJ2-1,once,CASSLRLENYNEQFF,TGTGCCAGCAGCCTCCGACTAGAAAACTACAATGAGCAGTTCTTC
TRBV4-3,TRBD1,TRBJ2-1,NA,CASSHIPGQDYNEQFF,TGCGCCAGCAGCCACATTCCGGGACAGGATTACAATGAGCAGTTCTTC
TRBV7-3,TRBD2,TRBJ2-1,NA,CASSKGLAGYNEQFF,TGTGCCAGCAGCAAGGGACTAGCGGGGTACAATGAGCAGTTCTTC
TRBV25-1,NA,TRBJ1-1,NA,CASSQVGTRIGGTEAFF,TGTGCCAGCAGTCAGGTAGGGACGCGGATTGGCGGTACTGAAGCTTTCTTT
TRBV13,TRBD2,TRBJ2-1,NA,CASSSGTSGDNEQFF,TGTGCCAGCAGCTCCGGGACTAGCGGGGACAATGAGCAGTTCTTC